The clone carrying this TCR beta chain appeared many times. Its antigen is unknown. This sample stems from a study of Graves' ophthalmopathy and Graves' hyperthyroidism. If no ophthalmopathy appeared within 18 months of follow-up, hyperthyroidism was termed stable. PBMCs originated in 7.5 to 10 ml of fresh peripheral blood. Study findings and constraints: A classifier, a 13-signature model, separated ophthalmopathy from stable hyperthyroidism with 87.88% sensitivity and about 83% specificity.

The study amplified TCR beta CDR3 regions using RNA transcripts. Following a first-round RT-PCR that used HTBI primers, a second-round multiplex PCR was carried out. TCRdb re-called the multiplex PCR reads through MiXCR, storing one row per CDR3 protein. The sample carries just over 400,000 distinct CDR3 sequences, under 25% recorded once. Trimming removed 2 bases from V and 1 base from J, with 14 bases in between. The germline V gene has CDR1 MNHEY and CDR2 SVGAGI. The CDR3 is 16 amino acids. The J gene is TRBJ1-2, the V gene TRBV6-5; no definite D call. The sample was peripheral blood. The receptor was isolated from a young woman with stable Graves' hyperthyroidism. CDR3: CASSYERAPRNYGYTF. In DNA, the CDR3 is TGTGCCAGCAGTTACGAAAGGGCACCACGTAACTATGGCTACACCTTC.